This TCR beta chain derives from a study of blood T cell repertoires in COVID-19. Study-level information: Researchers got acute and convalescent COVID-19 samples from the United States, Italy and Spain. From T cells, B-cell-depleted T cells, or PBMCs came the material, which was cDNA or gDNA.

This CDR3 spans 14 amino acids. CDR1 is SGHRS and CDR2 is YFSETQ in the germline V gene. J gave up 4 bases and V 4 bases, and 5 bases lay outside the gene matches. Clones were read by immunoSEQ multiplex PCR, and TCRdb kept only the in-frame ones, dropping some. The sample has some 170,000 clones; roughly 84% are singletons. In regard to this clone: The same CDR3 can be traced to other DNA sequences in this sample.

This clonotype was sampled from a man in his fifties or sixties who had recovered from COVID-19. Input material: PBMCs or T cells enriched from blood (not recorded which). The rearrangement uses TRBV5-1 and TRBJ1-3, with 7 bases that match TRBD1. CDR3 sequence: CASSPGTDGNTIYF. CDR3 DNA sequence: TGCGCCAGCAGCCCCGGGACAGACGGAAACACCATATATTTT.